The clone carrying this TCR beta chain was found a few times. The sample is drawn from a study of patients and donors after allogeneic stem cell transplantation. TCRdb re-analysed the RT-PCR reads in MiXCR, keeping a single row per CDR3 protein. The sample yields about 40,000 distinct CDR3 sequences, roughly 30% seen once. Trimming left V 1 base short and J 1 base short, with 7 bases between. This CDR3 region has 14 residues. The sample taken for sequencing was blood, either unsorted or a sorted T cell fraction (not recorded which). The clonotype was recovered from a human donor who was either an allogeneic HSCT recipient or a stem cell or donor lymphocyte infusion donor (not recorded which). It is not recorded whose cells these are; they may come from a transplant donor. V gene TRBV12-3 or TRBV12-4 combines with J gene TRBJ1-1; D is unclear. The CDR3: CASSLDRWNTEAFF. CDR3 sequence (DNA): TGTGCCAGCAGTTTAGACCGGTGGAACACTGAAGCTTTCTTT.